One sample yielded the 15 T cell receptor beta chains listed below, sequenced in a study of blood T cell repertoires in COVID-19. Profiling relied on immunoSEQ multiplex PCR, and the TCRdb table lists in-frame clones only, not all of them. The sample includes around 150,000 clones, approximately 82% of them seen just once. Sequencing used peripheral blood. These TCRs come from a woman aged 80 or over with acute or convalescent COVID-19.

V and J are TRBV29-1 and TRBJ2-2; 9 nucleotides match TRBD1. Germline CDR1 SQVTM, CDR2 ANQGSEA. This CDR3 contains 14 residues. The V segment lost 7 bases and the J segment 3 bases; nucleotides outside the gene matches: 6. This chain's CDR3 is CSAIQGAHTGELFF. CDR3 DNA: TGCAGCGCAATACAGGGGGCGCACACCGGGGAGCTGTTTTTT.

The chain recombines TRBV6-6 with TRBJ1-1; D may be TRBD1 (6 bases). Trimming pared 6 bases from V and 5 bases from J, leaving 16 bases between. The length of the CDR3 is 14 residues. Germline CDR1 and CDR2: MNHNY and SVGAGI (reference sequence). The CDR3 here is CASSQPGQGTEAFF. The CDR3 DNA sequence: TGTGCCAGCAGCCAACCGGGACAAGGAACTGAAGCTTTCTTT.

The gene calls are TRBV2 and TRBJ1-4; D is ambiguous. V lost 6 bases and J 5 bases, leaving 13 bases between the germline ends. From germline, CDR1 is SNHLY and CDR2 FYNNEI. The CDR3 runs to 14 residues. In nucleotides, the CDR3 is TGTGCCAGCAGATCCCACGGGTTGAATGAAAAACTGTTTTTT. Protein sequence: CASRSHGLNEKLFF.

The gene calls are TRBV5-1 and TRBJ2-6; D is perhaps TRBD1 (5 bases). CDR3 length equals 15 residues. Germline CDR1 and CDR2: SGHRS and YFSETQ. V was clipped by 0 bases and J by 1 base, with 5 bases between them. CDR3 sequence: CASSLEGSGANVLTF. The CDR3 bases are TGCGCCAGCAGCTTGGAGGGGTCTGGGGCCAACGTCCTGACTTTC.

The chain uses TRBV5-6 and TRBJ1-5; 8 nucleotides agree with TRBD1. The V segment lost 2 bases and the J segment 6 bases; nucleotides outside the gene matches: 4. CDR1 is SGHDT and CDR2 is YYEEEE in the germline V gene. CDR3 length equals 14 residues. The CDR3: CASSFNRGAQPQHF. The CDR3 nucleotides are TGTGCCAGCAGCTTCAACAGGGGGGCTCAGCCCCAGCATTTT.

Here the CDR3 DNA reads TGTGCCAGCAGGACACAGGGGTATGGCTACACCTTC. It specifies CASRTQGYGYTF. The V call is TRBV25-1, the J call TRBJ1-2, with 7 bases fitting TRBD1. This CDR3 spans 12 amino acids. Germline CDR1 MGHDK, CDR2 SYGVNS. The V gene end was trimmed by 6 bases and the J gene end by 5 bases; junction bases not matched to a gene: 3.

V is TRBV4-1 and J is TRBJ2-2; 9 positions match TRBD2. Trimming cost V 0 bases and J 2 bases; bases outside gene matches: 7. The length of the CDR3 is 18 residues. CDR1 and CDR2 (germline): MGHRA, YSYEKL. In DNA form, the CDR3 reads TGCGCCAGCAGCCAAGAGCGGGGGCTAGCGGGAAACACCGGGGAGCTGTTTTTT. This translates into CASSQERGLAGNTGELFF.

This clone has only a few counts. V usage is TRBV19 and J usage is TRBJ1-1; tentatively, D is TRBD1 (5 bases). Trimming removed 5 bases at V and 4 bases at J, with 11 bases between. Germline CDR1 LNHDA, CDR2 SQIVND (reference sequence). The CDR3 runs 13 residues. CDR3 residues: CASSLVTGTEAFF. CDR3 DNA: TGTGCCAGTAGTCTCGTCACAGGCACTGAAGCTTTCTTT.

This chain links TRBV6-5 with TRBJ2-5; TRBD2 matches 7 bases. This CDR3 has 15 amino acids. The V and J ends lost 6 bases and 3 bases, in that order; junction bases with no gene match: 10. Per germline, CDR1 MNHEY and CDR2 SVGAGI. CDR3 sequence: CASRSNWGGEETQYF. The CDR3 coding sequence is TGTGCCAGCAGGTCCAACTGGGGGGGGGAAGAGACCCAGTACTTC.

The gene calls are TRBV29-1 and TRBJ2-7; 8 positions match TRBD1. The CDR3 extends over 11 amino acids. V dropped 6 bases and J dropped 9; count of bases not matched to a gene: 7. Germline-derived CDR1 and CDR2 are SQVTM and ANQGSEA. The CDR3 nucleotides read TGCAGCGTCGGACAGGGAAGTGGGCAGTACTTC. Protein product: CSVGQGSGQYF.

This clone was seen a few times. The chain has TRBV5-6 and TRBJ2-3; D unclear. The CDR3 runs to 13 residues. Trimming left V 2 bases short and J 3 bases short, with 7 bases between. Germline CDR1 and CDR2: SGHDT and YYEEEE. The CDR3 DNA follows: TGTGCCAGCAGCTTTAGAGCTACAGATACGCAGTATTTT. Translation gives CASSFRATDTQYF.

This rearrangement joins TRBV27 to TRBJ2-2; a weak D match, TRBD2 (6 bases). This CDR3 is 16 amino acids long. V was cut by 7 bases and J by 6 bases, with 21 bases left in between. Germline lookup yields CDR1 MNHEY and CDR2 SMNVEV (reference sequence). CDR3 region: CASTPRFWRGAGELFF. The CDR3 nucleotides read TGTGCCAGCACCCCCCGCTTCTGGAGGGGCGCCGGGGAGCTGTTTTTT.

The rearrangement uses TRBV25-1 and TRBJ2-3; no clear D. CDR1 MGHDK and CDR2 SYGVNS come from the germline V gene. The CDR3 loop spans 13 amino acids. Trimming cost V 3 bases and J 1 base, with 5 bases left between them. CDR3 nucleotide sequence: TGTGCCAGCAGTGATATCCGCACAGATACGCAGTATTTT. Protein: CASSDIRTDTQYF.

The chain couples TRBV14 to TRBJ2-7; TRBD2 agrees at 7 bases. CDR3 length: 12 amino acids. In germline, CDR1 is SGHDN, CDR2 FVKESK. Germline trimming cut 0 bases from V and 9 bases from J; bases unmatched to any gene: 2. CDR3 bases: TGTGCCAGCAGCCAAGATTGGGAGGGGCAGTACTTC. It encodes CASSQDWEGQYF.

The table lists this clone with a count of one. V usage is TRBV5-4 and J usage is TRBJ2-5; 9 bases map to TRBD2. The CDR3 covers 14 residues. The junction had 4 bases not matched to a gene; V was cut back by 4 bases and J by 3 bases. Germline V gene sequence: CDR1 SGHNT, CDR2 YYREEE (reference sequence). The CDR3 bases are TGTGCCAGCAGCCAACTAGCGGGCAAAGAGACCCAGTACTTC. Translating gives CASSQLAGKETQYF.